This entry lists 13 T cell receptor beta chains sequenced from one sample in a study of T cell responses to AZD1222 COVID-19 vaccine. Here immunoSEQ multiplex PCR was the method, and the copy in TCRdb shows in-frame clones only, minus some. Of roughly 200,000 clones listed, 88% are singletons. Source: peripheral blood, taken on day 0 of AZD1222 vaccination. These receptor sequences come from an adult in good health.

The chain joins TRBV10-1 to TRBJ2-5, with D tentatively TRBD2 (6 bases). V lost 3 bases, J lost 4 bases, and 9 bases lay in between. Germline values: CDR1 WNHNN, CDR2 SYGVQD (reference sequence). There are 13 residues in the CDR3. As DNA, the CDR3 is TGCGCCAGCAGTGAATGGCGGGGAGAGACCCAGTACTTC. This encodes CASSEWRGETQYF.

The rearrangement uses TRBV6-5 and TRBJ2-7; TRBD1 agrees at 11 bases. The CDR3 is made up of 15 amino acids. Looked up from germline, CDR1 is MNHEY and CDR2 is SVGAGI. The V segment lost 2 bases and the J segment 1 base; nucleotides outside the gene matches: 1. DNA of the CDR3: TGTGCCAGCAGTTACGGGACAGGGGGTTCCTACGAGCAGTACTTC. This encodes CASSYGTGGSYEQYF.

The chain employs TRBV6-5 and TRBJ2-7; tentatively, D is TRBD1 or TRBD2 (6 bases each). The CDR3 totals 13 residues. V dropped 9 bases and J dropped 7 bases, with 19 bases sitting between them. Germline CDR1 reads MNHEY; CDR2 reads SVGAGI. The CDR3 DNA reads TGTGCCAGTCTGGATTCGGGGGCCGGTGAGCAGTACTTC. This sequence encodes CASLDSGAGEQYF.

This chain uses TRBV6-2 or TRBV6-3 with TRBJ1-6, with D uncertain. Deletions cut 5 bases from V and 8 bases from J, with 10 bases between. The CDR3 has 13 residues. The germline CDR1 and CDR2 sequences are MNHEY and SVGEGT. CDR3 sequence reads: CASSRTRDSPLHF. CDR3 DNA: TGTGCCAGCAGTAGGACGCGGGATTCACCCCTCCACTTT.

This sequence joins TRBV21-1 and TRBJ2-4; TRBD2, the table's D call, was not compared with the DNA. TRBV21-1 is described as a pseudogene. The CDR3 contains 19 residues. The CDR3 spells CASSNTPGGLSLAKNIQYF. In nucleotides, the CDR3 is TGTGCCAGCAGCAACACCCCGGGAGGTTTAAGTCTAGCCAAAAACATTCAGTACTTC.

The V call is TRBV6-5, the J call TRBJ1-6; TRBD1 is a possible D gene (5 bases). This CDR3 region has 15 residues. Trimming took off 5 bases at V and 7 bases at J, with 15 bases between the two ends. CDR1 and CDR2 (germline): MNHEY, SVGAGI. The CDR3 nucleotides are TGTGCCAGCAGTACACGGGGGTGGGGAAATTCACCCCTCCACTTT. It specifies CASSTRGWGNSPLHF.

The gene calls are TRBV28 and TRBJ2-4; 10 nucleotides line up with TRBD2. V was clipped by 8 bases and J by 0 bases; unmatched bases: 10. Germline V gives CDR1 MDHEN, CDR2 SYDVKM. The CDR3 runs 17 residues. Here the CDR3 DNA reads TGTGCCAGCGGCATAACTAGCGGGGCCCTAGCCAAAAACATTCAGTACTTC. Translated, it gives CASGITSGALAKNIQYF.

The chain is built from TRBV4-2 and TRBJ1-2, with D possibly TRBD1 on 6 matching bases. The CDR3 totals 14 residues. V lost 0 bases and J lost 7, with 12 bases in between. Germline CDR1 and CDR2: LGHNA and YNFKEQ. CDR3 nucleotide sequence: TGTGCCAGCAGCCAAGATTCCAGGGGTTTTGGCTACACCTTC. It encodes CASSQDSRGFGYTF.

This chain joins TRBV9 and TRBJ1-1, with D possibly matching TRBD1 (5 bases). This CDR3 has 14 amino acids. V dropped 2 bases and J dropped 0 bases, with 8 bases sitting between them. The germline V gene has CDR1 SGDLS and CDR2 YYNGEE. CDR3 region: CASSVDSMNTEAFF. The CDR3 coding sequence is TGTGCCAGCAGCGTTGACAGTATGAACACTGAAGCTTTCTTT.

This chain connects TRBV5-4 to TRBJ2-3; the D gene could be TRBD1 or TRBD2 (5 bases each). The CDR3 length is 16 residues. Germline-derived CDR1 and CDR2 are SGHNT and YYREEE (reference sequence). The V end was cut by 2 bases, the J end by 1 base, with 14 bases between. The CDR3: CASSLGDGGGTDTQYF. The CDR3 DNA is TGTGCCAGCAGCTTAGGGGACGGTGGGGGCACAGATACGCAGTATTTT.

This clone was counted once. The chain employs TRBV2 and TRBJ1-2, with TRBD1 matching 8 bases. The CDR3 covers 14 residues. Trimming removed 6 bases from V and 4 bases from J; junction bases left unmatched: 7. CDR1 and CDR2 from the germline V gene are SNHLY and FYNNEI. The CDR3 here is CASRSTGALYGYTF. The CDR3 DNA is TGTGCCAGCAGGTCGACAGGGGCCCTCTATGGCTACACCTTC.

The chain uses TRBV18 and TRBJ1-1; 10 nucleotides line up with TRBD1. Per germline, CDR1 KGHSH and CDR2 LQKENI. This CDR3 is built from 16 residues. Unmatched junction bases numbered 12, after V lost 4 bases and J lost 7 bases. The DNA for the CDR3 is TGTGCCAGCTCACGACACCCCGGGACAGGGGCCGTTGAAGCTTTCTTT. Protein sequence: CASSRHPGTGAVEAFF.

CDR3 DNA sequence: TGTGCCAGCAGCTTGGACAGGGCCAAAAACATTCAGTACTTC. Protein product: CASSLDRAKNIQYF. V and J are TRBV7-2 and TRBJ2-4, with 7 bases aligning to TRBD1. V lost 3 bases to trimming and J lost 1 base; unmatched junction nucleotides: 0. There are 14 residues in the CDR3. Germline-derived CDR1 and CDR2 are SGHTA and FQGNSA.